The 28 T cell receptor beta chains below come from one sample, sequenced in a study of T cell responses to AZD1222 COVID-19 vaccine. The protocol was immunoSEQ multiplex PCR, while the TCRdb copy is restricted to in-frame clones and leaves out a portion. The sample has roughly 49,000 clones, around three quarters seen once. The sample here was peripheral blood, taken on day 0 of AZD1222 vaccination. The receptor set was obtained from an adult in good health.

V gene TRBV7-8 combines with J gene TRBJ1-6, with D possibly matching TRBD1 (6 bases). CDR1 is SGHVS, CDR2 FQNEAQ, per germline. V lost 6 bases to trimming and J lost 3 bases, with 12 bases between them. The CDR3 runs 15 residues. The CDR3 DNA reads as TGTGCCAGCAGACTCGCGGACAGCTATAATTCACCCCTCCACTTT. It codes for CASRLADSYNSPLHF.

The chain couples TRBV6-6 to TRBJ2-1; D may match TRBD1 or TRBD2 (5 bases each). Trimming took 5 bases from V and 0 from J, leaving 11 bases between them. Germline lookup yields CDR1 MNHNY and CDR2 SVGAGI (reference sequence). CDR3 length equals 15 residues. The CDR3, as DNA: TGTGCCAGCAGTGGGACCGTTAGCTCCTACAATGAGCAGTTCTTC. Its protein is CASSGTVSSYNEQFF.

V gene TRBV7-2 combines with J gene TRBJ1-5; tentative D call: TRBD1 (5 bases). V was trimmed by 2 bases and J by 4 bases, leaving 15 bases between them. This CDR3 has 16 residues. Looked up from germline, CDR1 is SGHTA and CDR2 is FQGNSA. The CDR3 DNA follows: TGTGCCAGCAGCTTAAACGGAAGGGGCGCTAATCAGCCCCAGCATTTT. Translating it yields CASSLNGRGANQPQHF.

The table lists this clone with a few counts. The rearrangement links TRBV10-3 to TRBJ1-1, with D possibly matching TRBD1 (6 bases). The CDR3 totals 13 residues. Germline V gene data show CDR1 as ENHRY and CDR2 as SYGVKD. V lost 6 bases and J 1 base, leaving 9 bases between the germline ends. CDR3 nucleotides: TGTGCCATCAGCCGGGGGCGGAACACTGAAGCTTTCTTT. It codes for CAISRGRNTEAFF.

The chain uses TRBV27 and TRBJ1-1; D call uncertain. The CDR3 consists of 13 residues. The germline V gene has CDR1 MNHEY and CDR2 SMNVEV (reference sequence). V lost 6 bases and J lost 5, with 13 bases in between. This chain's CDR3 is CASRVTGSTEAFF. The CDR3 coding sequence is TGTGCCAGCAGGGTGACGGGGAGTACTGAAGCTTTCTTT.

CDR3 in DNA: TGTGCCACCAGCGGGACAGGAGAAGAGACCCAGTACTTC. Translating it yields CATSGTGEETQYF. This chain connects TRBV15 to TRBJ2-5, with 8 bases that match TRBD1. Germline V CDR1 and CDR2: LNHNV, YYDKDF (reference sequence). The V and J ends lost 5 bases and 3 bases, in that order; junction bases with no gene match: 2. The CDR3 extends over 13 amino acids. Using reference TRBV15 and TRBJ2-5 for the parts outside the CDR3, the full variable domain is DAMVIQNPRYQVTQFGKPVTLSCSQTLNHNVMYWYQQKSSQAPKLLFHYYDKDFNNEADTPDNFQSRRPNTSFCFLDIRSPGLGDTAMYLCATSGTGEETQYFGPGTRLLVL.

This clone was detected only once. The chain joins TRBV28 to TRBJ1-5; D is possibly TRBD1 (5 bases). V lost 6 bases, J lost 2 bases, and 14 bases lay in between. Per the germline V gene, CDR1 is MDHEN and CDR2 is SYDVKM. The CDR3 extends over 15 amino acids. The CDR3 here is CASSSPGEGNQPQHF. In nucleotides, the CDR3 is TGTGCCAGCAGCTCCCCGGGGGAAGGCAATCAGCCCCAGCATTTT.

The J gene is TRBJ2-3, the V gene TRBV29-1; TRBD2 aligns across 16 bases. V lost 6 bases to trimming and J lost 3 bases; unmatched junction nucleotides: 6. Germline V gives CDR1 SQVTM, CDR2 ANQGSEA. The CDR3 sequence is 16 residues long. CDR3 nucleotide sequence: TGCAGCGTAGCCGGGACTAGCGGGGGGGGTACAGATACGCAGTATTTT. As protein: CSVAGTSGGGTDTQYF.

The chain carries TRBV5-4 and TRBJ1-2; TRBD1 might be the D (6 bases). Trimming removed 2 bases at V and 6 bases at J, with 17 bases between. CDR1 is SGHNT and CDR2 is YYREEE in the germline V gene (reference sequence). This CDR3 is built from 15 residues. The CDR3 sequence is CASSFSVRGGHGYTF. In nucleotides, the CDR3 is TGTGCCAGCAGCTTTTCAGTCAGGGGAGGGCATGGCTACACCTTC.

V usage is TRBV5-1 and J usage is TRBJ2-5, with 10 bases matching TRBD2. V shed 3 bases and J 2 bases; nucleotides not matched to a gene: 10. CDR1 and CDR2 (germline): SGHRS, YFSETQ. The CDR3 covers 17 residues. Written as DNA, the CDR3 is TGCGCCAGCAGCTACCGCTCGGGACTAGCGAAACAAGAGACCCAGTACTTC. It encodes CASSYRSGLAKQETQYF.

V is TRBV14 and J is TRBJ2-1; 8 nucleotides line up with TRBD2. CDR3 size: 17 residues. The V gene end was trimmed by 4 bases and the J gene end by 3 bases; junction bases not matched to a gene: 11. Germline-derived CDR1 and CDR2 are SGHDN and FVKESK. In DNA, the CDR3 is TGTGCCAGCAGCCTATCGGGGGGGGCTCTAGTCTACAATGAGCAGTTCTTC. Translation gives CASSLSGGALVYNEQFF.

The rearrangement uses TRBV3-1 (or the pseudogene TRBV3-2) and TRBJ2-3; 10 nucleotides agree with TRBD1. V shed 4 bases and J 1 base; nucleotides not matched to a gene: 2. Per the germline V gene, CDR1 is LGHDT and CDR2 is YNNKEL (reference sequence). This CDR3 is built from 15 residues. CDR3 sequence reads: CASSRGTGGTDTQYF. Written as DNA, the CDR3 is TGTGCCAGCAGCCGAGGGACAGGGGGCACAGATACGCAGTATTTT.

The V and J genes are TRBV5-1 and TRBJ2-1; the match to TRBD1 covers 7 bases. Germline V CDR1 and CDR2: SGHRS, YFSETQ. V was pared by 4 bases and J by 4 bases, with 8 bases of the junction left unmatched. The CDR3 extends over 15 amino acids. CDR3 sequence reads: CASSRAPGQYNEQFF. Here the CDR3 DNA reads TGCGCCAGCAGCCGCGCACCGGGACAGTACAATGAGCAGTTCTTC.

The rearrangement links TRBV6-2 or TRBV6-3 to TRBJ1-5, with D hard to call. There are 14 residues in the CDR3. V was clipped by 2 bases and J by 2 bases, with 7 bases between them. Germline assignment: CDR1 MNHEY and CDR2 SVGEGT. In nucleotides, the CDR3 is TGTGCCAGCAGTTACGGGCTGGGCAATCAGCCCCAGCATTTT. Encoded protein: CASSYGLGNQPQHF.

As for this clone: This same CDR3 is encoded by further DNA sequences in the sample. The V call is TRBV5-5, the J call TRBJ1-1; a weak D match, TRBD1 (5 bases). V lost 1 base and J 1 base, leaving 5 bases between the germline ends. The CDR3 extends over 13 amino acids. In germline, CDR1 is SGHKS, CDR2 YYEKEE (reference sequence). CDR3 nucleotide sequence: TGTGCCAGCAGCTTGACAGGGAACACTGAAGCTTTCTTT. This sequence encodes CASSLTGNTEAFF.

This chain's CDR3 is CASSLGRIGQGSGETQYF. DNA of the CDR3: TGTGCCAGCAGCTTAGGGCGTATAGGACAGGGTTCGGGAGAGACCCAGTACTTC. The V and J genes are TRBV7-9 and TRBJ2-5; 8 bases map to TRBD1. V dropped 1 base and J dropped 4; count of bases not matched to a gene: 14. The germline V gene has CDR1 SEHNR and CDR2 FQNEAQ (reference sequence). The CDR3 spans 18 residues. The full variable domain, in which reference TRBV7-9 and TRBJ2-5 provide the parts outside the CDR3, is DTGVSQNPRHKITKRGQNVTFRCDPISEHNRLYWYRQTLGQGPEFLTYFQNEAQLEKSRLLSDRFSAERPKGSFSTLEIQRTEQGDSAMYLCASSLGRIGQGSGETQYFGPGTRLLVL.

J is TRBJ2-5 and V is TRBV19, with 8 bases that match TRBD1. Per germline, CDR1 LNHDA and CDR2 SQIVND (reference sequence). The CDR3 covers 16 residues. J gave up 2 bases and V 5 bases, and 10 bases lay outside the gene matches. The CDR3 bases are TGTGCCAGTAGTCCGAGAGGACAGGGACTTCAAGAGACCCAGTACTTC. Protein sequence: CASSPRGQGLQETQYF.

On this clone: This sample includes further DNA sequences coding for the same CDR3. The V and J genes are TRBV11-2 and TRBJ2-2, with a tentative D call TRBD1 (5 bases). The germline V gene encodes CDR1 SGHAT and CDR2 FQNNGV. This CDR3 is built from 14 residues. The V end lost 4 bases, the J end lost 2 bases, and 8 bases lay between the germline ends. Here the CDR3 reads CASSSTGNTGELFF. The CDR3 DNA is TGTGCCAGCAGCTCTACAGGAAACACCGGGGAGCTGTTTTTT.

CDR3 amino acids: CASSTGNYGYTF. CDR3 coding DNA: TGTGCCAGCAGCACGGGCAACTATGGCTACACCTTC. V is TRBV11-2 and J is TRBJ1-2; no clear D. Germline V CDR1 and CDR2: SGHAT, FQNNGV. CDR3 size: 12 residues. The germline V and J ends were trimmed by 5 bases and 2 bases, with 6 bases remaining between them.

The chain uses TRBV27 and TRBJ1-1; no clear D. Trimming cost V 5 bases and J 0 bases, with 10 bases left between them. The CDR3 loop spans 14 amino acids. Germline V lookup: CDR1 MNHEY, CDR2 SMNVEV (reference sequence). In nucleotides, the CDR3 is TGTGCCAGCAGTCTCTTCCCGATGAACACTGAAGCTTTCTTT. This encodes CASSLFPMNTEAFF.

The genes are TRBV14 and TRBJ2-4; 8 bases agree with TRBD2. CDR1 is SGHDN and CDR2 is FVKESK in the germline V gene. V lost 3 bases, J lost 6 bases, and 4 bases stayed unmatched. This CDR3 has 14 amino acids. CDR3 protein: CASSQTGGGNIQYF. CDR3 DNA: TGTGCCAGCAGCCAGACCGGGGGGGGAAACATTCAGTACTTC.

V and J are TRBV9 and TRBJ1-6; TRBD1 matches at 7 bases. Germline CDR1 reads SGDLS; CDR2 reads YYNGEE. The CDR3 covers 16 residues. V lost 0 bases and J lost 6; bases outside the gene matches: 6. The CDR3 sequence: CASSVDGGQTNSPLHF. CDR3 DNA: TGTGCCAGCAGCGTAGATGGGGGACAGACTAATTCACCCCTCCACTTT. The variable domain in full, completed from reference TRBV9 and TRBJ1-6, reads DSGVTQTPKHLITATGQRVTLRCSPRSGDLSVYWYQQSLDQGLQFLIQYYNGEERAKGNILERFSAQQFPDLHSELNLSSLELGDSALYFCASSVDGGQTNSPLHFGNGTRLTVT.

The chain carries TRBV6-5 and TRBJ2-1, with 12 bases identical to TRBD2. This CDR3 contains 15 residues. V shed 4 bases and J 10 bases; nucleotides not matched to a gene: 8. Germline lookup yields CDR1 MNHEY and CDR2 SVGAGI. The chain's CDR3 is CASSWSSGGAWEQFF. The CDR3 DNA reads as TGTGCCAGCAGTTGGTCTAGCGGGGGGGCCTGGGAGCAGTTCTTC.

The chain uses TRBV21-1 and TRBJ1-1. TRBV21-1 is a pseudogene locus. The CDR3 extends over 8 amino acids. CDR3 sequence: CASGCAFF. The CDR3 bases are TGTGCCAGCGGATGCGCTTTCTTT.

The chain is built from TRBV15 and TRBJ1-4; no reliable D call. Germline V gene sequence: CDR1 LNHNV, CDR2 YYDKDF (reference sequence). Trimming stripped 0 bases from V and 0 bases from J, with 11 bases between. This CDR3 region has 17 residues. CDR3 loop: CATSRDLAAPTNEKLFF. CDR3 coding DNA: TGTGCCACCAGCAGAGATCTGGCAGCTCCAACTAATGAAAAACTGTTTTTT.

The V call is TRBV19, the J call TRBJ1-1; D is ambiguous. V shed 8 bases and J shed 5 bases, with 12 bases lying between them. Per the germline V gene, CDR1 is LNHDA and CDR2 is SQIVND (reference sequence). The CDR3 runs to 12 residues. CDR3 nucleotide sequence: TGTGCCAGTTCGGTCCCTGGGACTGAAGCTTTCTTT. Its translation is CASSVPGTEAFF. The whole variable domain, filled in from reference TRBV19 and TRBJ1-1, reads DGGITQSPKYLFRKEGQNVTLSCEQNLNHDAMYWYRQDPGQGLRLIYYSQIVNDFQKGDIAEGYSVSREKKESFPLTVTSAQKNPTAFYLCASSVPGTEAFFGQGTRLTVV.

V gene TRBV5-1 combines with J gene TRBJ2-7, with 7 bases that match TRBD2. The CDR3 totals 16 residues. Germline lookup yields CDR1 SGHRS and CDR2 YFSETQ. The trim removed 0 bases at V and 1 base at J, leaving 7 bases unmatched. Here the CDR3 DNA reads TGCGCCAGCAGCTTGGCCGGGGTAGCGGGTTCCTACGAGCAGTACTTC. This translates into CASSLAGVAGSYEQYF.

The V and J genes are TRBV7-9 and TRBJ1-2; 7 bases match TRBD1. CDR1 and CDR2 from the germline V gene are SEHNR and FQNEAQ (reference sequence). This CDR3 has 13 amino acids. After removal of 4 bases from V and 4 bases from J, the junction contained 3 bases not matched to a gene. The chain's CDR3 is CASSSGQTYGYTF. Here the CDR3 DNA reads TGTGCCAGCAGCTCGGGACAGACCTATGGCTACACCTTC.